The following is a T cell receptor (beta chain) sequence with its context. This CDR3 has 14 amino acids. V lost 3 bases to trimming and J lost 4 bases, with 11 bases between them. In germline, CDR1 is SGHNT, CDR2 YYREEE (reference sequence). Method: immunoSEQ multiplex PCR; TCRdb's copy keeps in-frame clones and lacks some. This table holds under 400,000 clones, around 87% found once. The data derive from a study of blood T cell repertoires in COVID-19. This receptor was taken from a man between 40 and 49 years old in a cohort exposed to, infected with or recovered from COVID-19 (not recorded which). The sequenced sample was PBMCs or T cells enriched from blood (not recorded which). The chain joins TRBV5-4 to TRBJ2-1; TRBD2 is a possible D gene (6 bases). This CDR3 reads CASSSGTRYNEQFF. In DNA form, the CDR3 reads TGTGCCAGCAGCTCCGGGACTCGTTACAATGAGCAGTTCTTC.